These 12 T cell receptor beta chains were sequenced from one sample in a study of T cells in Graves' hyperthyroidism and ophthalmopathy (dated by TCRdb to the late 2010s). Libraries were prepared through multiplex PCR. For sequencing, an Illumina HiSeq 2000 was employed. The TCR beta CDR3 regions were amplified from the RNA transcripts. The first round of RT-PCR for the TCR CDR3 was performed with the HTBI primer set and the Qiagen OneStep RT-PCR kit. TCRdb itself trimmed the public reads at Q25 with fastp, ran MiXCR and retained productive beta chains. Entries that share a CDR3 protein sequence are merged under the most common genes and DNA. The sample includes some 770,000 distinct CDR3 sequences, with about 16% observed a single time. Under 9.5% of the sample goes to the ten largest clones. What was sequenced was blood. The receptors stem from a man younger than 35 with Graves' hyperthyroidism.

This clonotype was observed at least ten times. The chain uses TRBV28 and TRBJ1-5; D is unresolved. The CDR3 is 16 amino acids. Germline V lookup: CDR1 MDHEN, CDR2 SYDVKM. V was trimmed by 4 bases and J by 5 bases, leaving 18 bases between them. Written as DNA, the CDR3 is TGTGCCAGCAGTTCTGGACTCGTAGACCTGTATCAGCCCCAGCATTTT. Protein: CASSSGLVDLYQPQHF.

This clonotype has more than one count but fewer than ten. This chain joins TRBV5-1 and TRBJ1-2; TRBD1 matches 7 bases. This CDR3 is built from 14 residues. Trimming took 1 base from V and 7 from J; bases not matched to a gene: 7. Looked up from germline, CDR1 is SGHRS and CDR2 is YFSETQ. For the CDR3, the DNA is TGCGCCAGCAGCTTGTCGCAGGGGGTTAGTGGCTACACCTTC. Encoded protein: CASSLSQGVSGYTF.

This clonotype was seen only a few times. The chain joins TRBV20-1 to TRBJ1-5, with D perhaps TRBD1 (6 bases). This CDR3 region has 20 residues. CDR1 DFQATT and CDR2 SNEGSKA come from the germline V gene (reference sequence). The germline V and J ends were trimmed by 5 bases and 2 bases, with 31 bases remaining between them. CDR3 loop: CSARPIPRDTLPSGNQPQHF. The CDR3 DNA is TGCAGTGCTCGCCCAATCCCACGGGACACTCTCCCCTCGGGCAATCAGCCCCAGCATTTT.

This clonotype was counted between two and nine times. The genes are TRBV7-8 and TRBJ2-1; 9 bases align to TRBD1. The V gene end was trimmed by 0 bases and the J gene end by 9 bases; junction bases not matched to a gene: 9. The germline V gene has CDR1 SGHVS and CDR2 FQNEAQ. CDR3 length: 16 residues. CDR3 region: CASSLARGQGIGEQFF. DNA for the CDR3: TGTGCCAGCAGCTTAGCGCGGGGACAGGGTATTGGTGAGCAGTTCTTC. Together with reference TRBV7-8 and TRBJ2-1, the CDR3 gives the full variable domain: GAGVSQSPRYKVAKRGQDVALRCDPISGHVSLFWYQQALGQGPEFLTYFQNEAQLDKSGLPSDRFFAERPEGSVSTLKIQRTQQEDSAVYLCASSLARGQGIGEQFFGPGTRLTVL.

This clonotype has just a few counts. This chain joins TRBV6-1 and TRBJ2-7, with 15 bases fitting TRBD2. After removal of 6 bases from V and 0 bases from J, the junction contained 9 bases not matched to a gene. The CDR3 is made up of 18 amino acids. CDR1 MNHNS and CDR2 SASEGT come from the germline V gene. Here the CDR3 reads CASRTGLAGGGSSYEQYF. CDR3 bases: TGTGCCAGCAGAACGGGACTAGCGGGAGGCGGAAGCTCCTACGAGCAGTACTTC.

This clonotype showed up just a few times. This may arise from a read error, as a much more abundant clone is one base away. Lacking the conserved final phenylalanine or tryptophan, this CDR3 likely reflects a read error. The gene calls are TRBV7-6 and TRBJ2-5; D possibly corresponds to TRBD1 (5 bases). CDR1 and CDR2 (germline): SGHVS, FNYEAQ. The CDR3 has 15 amino acids. The V gene lost 5 bases and the J gene lost 0 bases, with 13 bases spanning the gap. CDR3 amino acids: CASSPVRGHQETQYL. The DNA of the CDR3 is TGTGCCAGCAGCCCAGTAAGGGGCCACCAAGAGACCCAGTACCTC.

The chain couples TRBV27 to TRBJ1-2; a possible D gene is TRBD1 (5 bases). Germline V gives CDR1 MNHEY, CDR2 SMNVEV (reference sequence). V was trimmed by 3 bases and J by 9 bases, leaving 14 bases between them. CDR3 length equals 13 residues. The CDR3 here is CASSFMGGYSYTF. The CDR3 bases are TGTGCCAGCAGTTTCATGGGGGGGTATAGCTACACCTTC.

This clonotype was found a few times. The chain is built from TRBV5-1 and TRBJ2-5; D remains unclear. CDR3 size: 12 residues. CDR1 and CDR2 from the germline V gene are SGHRS and YFSETQ. Trimming left V 4 bases short and J 3 bases short, with 7 bases between. DNA of the CDR3: TGCGCCAGCAGCCCATCAGAAGAGACCCAGTACTTC. It yields the protein CASSPSEETQYF. Variable domain in full (rest from reference TRBV5-1 and TRBJ2-5): KAGVTQTPRYLIKTRGQQVTLSCSPISGHRSVSWYQQTPGQGLQFLFEYFSETQRNKGNFPGRFSGRQFSNSRSEMNVSTLELGDSALYLCASSPSEETQYFGPGTRLLVL.

The sample holds a few counts of this clonotype. The rearrangement joins TRBV27 to TRBJ2-5; possibly TRBD2 for D (7 bases). V was pared by 4 bases and J by 1 base, with 19 bases between. The CDR3 spans 17 residues. From germline, CDR1 is MNHEY and CDR2 SMNVEV (reference sequence). As DNA, the CDR3 is TGTGCCAGCAGTTCCCTTGACGGGGGGCGGGTCCAAGAGACCCAGTACTTC. Its translation is CASSSLDGGRVQETQYF.

This clonotype was recorded many times. This chain connects TRBV28 to TRBJ1-1; D uncertain. The CDR3 runs to 16 residues. Germline V CDR1 and CDR2: MDHEN, SYDVKM. V lost 6 bases to trimming and J lost 0 bases, with 17 bases between them. CDR3 loop: CASSPVRDAMNTEAFF. DNA for the CDR3: TGTGCCAGCAGCCCGGTCCGGGATGCGATGAACACTGAAGCTTTCTTT.

The chain employs TRBV29-1 and TRBJ1-2; D is unclear. The CDR3 sequence is 13 residues long. Trimming pared 3 bases from V and 2 bases from J, leaving 10 bases between. Germline CDR1 and CDR2: SQVTM and ANQGSEA. The CDR3 protein is CSVEGLMNYGYTF. The CDR3 DNA reads TGCAGCGTTGAGGGCCTCATGAACTATGGCTACACCTTC.

Regarding this clonotype: A junction end diverges from the germline sequence, so it may reflect a read error. The rearrangement links TRBV28 to TRBJ1-1; TRBD1 aligns across 9 bases. In germline, CDR1 is MDHEN, CDR2 SYDVKM. The CDR3 has 14 residues. CDR3 in DNA: TGTGCCAGCAGTACCGGACAGGGGTGGGGTGAAGTTTTCTTT. Protein product: CASSTGQGWGEVFF. Full variable domain (rest looked up from reference TRBV28 and TRBJ1-1): DVKVTQSSRYLVKRTGEKVFLECVQDMDHENMFWYRQDPGLGLRLIYFSYDVKMKEKGDIPEGYSVSREKKERFSLILESASTNQTSMYLCASSTGQGWGEVFFGQGTRLTVV.